Sequencing of this T cell receptor (beta chain) was carried out in a study of early T cells in non-severe SARS-CoV-2 infection. Study in general: Unsorted whole-blood RNA was sequenced in bulk, leaving chains unpaired. Study-wide results and limits: VDJdb matching, biased toward anti-spike CD8 responses, missed private and CD4 specificities.

This clonotype qualifies as medium-sized (0.01 to 0.1%). Its antigen is not known. Attachment of unique molecular identifiers to individual cDNA molecules was performed. MiXCR, applied by TCRdb to the 5' RACE reads, yields one record per CDR3 protein. There are tens of thousands of distinct CDR3 sequences in the sample; approximately 5% occur only once, and around 5% lies in the top ten. The CDR3 extends over 15 amino acids. Germline loops: CDR1 DFQATT, CDR2 SNEGSKA (reference sequence). V lost 3 bases and J lost 5; bases outside the gene matches: 10. This clonotype was obtained from an adult who was a healthcare worker with PCR-confirmed SARS-CoV-2 infection or an uninfected control (not recorded which). The sample taken for sequencing was whole blood. This sequence joins TRBV20-1 and TRBJ2-3; TRBD1 aligns across 8 bases. The CDR3 DNA follows: TGCAGTGCTAGTGAGAGCAGGGGGCAGGGAGATACGCAGTATTTT. It codes for CSASESRGQGDTQYF.